The sequence of this T cell receptor beta chain was determined in a study of blood T cell repertoires in COVID-19. Method: immunoSEQ multiplex PCR; TCRdb's copy keeps in-frame clones and lacks some. The sample carries about 100,000 clones, more than 85% recorded once. Material: peripheral blood. The source of this sequence is a man aged 25 to 40 in a cohort sampled during active COVID-19.

CDR3 in DNA: TGTGCCACCAGCCGACAGGGGCCAAATGAAAAACTGTTTTTT. Translated: CATSRQGPNEKLFF. V and J are TRBV15 and TRBJ1-4; the match to TRBD1 covers 8 bases. The V gene end was trimmed by 5 bases and the J gene end by 5 bases; junction bases not matched to a gene: 4. CDR1 and CDR2 (germline): LNHNV, YYDKDF (reference sequence). CDR3 length: 14 amino acids.